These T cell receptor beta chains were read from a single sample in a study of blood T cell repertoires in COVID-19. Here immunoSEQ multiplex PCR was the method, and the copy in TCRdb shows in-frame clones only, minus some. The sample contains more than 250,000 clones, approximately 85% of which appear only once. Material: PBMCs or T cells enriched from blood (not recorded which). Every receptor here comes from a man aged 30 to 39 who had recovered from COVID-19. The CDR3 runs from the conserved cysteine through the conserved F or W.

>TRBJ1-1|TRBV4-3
CASSQGHQGGTEAFF
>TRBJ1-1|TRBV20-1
CSAHRVREAFF
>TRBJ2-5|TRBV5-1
CASSYQGKGETQYF
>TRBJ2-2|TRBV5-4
CATTPGQDTGELFF
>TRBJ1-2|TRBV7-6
CASSARTNYGYTF
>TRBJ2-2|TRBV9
CASSPGTANTGELFF
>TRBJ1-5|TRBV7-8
CASSLEGAGNQPQHF
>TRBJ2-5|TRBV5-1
CASSLGEGRQETQYF
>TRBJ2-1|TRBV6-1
CASSEMPPPGGQFF
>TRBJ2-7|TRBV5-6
CASSLAGQKAYEQYF
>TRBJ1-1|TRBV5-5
CASSLQGVNTEAFF
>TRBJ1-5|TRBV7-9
CASSLGGQPQHF
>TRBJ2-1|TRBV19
CASLRQGVVDEQFF
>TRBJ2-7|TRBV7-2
CASSPDRVVQYF
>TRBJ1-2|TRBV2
CASSGPPAGGNDGYTF
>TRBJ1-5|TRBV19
CASRTTENSNQPQHF
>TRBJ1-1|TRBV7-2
CASSPIRGLDTEAFF
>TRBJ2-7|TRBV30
CAGGPNSGQYF
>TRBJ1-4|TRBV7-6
CASSSTRATNEKLFF
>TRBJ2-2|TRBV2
CASRLAGSTGELFF